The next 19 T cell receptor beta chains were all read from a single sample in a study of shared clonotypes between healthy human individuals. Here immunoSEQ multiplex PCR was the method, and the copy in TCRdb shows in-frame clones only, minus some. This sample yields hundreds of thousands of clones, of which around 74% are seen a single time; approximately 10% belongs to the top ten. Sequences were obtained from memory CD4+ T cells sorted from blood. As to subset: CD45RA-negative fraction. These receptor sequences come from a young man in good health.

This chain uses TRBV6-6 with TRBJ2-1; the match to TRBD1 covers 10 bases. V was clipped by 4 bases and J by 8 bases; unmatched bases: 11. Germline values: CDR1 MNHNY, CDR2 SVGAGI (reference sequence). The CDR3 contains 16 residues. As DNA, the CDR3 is TGTGCCAGCAGTTCAAGTGGGGGGACAGGGGCGTATGAGCAGTTCTTC. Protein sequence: CASSSSGGTGAYEQFF.

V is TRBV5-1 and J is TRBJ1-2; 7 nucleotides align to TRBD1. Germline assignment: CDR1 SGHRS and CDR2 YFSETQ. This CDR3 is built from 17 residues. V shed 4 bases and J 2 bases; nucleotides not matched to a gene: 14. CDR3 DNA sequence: TGCGCCAGCAGCCAGGGCCGCAAGACAGGGCTAAACTATGGCTACACCTTC. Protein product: CASSQGRKTGLNYGYTF. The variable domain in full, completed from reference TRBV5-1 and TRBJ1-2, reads KAGVTQTPRYLIKTRGQQVTLSCSPISGHRSVSWYQQTPGQGLQFLFEYFSETQRNKGNFPGRFSGRQFSNSRSEMNVSTLELGDSALYLCASSQGRKTGLNYGYTFGSGTRLTVV.

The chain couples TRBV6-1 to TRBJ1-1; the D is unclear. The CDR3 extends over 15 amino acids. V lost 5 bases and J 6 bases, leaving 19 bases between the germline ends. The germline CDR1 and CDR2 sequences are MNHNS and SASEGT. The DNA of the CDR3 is TGTGCCAGCAGTACCACAATAAACCGTATAGCTGAAGCTTTCTTT. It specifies CASSTTINRIAEAFF.

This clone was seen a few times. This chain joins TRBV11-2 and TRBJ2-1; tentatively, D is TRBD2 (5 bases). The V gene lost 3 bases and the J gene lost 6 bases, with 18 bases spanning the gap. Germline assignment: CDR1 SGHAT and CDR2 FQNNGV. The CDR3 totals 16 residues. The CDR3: CASSFLGGPAGNEQFF. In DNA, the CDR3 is TGTGCCAGCAGCTTTCTCGGCGGGCCGGCAGGCAATGAGCAGTTCTTC.

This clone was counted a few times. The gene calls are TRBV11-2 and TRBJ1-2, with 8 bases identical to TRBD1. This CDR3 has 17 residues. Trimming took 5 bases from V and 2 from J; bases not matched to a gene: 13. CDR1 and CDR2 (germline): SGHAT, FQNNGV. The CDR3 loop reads CASSRWNWGQVNYGYTF. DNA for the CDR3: TGTGCCAGCAGCCGGTGGAATTGGGGACAGGTGAACTATGGCTACACCTTC.

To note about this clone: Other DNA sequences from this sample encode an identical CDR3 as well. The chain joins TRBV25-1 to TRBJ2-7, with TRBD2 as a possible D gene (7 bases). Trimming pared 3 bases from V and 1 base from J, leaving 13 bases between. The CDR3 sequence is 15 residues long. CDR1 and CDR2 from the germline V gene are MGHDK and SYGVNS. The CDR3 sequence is CASSERGGISYEQYF. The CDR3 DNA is TGTGCCAGCAGTGAGAGGGGGGGCATTTCCTACGAGCAGTACTTC.

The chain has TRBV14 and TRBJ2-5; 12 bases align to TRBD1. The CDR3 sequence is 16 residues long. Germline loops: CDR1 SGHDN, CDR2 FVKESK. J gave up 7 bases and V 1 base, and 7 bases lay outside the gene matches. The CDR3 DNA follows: TGTGCCAGCAGCCAAGTCGGGACAGGGGGCGCGGGGACCCAGTACTTC. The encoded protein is CASSQVGTGGAGTQYF.

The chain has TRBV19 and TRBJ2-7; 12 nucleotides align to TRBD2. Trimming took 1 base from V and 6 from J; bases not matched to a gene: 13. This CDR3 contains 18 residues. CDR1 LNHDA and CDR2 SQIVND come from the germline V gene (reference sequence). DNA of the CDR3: TGTGCCAGTAGTATAGGCTTTCTTTCTAGCGGGAGGGTCGGCGAGCAGTACTTC. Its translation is CASSIGFLSSGRVGEQYF.

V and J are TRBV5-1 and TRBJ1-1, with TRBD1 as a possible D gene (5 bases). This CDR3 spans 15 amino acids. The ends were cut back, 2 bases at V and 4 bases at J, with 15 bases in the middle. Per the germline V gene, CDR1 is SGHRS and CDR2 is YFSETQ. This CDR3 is CASSFSGATGTEAFF. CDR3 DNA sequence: TGCGCCAGCAGCTTTTCCGGGGCCACGGGCACTGAAGCTTTCTTT.

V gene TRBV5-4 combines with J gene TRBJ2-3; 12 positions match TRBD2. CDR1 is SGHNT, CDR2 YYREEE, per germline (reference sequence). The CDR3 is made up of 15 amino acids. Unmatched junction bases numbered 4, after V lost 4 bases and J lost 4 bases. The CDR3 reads CASSPSGRASDTQYF. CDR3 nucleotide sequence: TGTGCCAGCAGCCCTAGCGGGAGGGCCTCAGATACGCAGTATTTT.

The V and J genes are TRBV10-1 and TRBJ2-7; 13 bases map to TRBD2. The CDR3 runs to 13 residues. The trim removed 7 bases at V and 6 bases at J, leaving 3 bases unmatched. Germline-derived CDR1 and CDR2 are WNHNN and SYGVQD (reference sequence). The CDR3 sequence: CASTRTSGSEQYF. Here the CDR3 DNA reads TGCGCCAGCACCAGGACTAGCGGGAGCGAGCAGTACTTC.

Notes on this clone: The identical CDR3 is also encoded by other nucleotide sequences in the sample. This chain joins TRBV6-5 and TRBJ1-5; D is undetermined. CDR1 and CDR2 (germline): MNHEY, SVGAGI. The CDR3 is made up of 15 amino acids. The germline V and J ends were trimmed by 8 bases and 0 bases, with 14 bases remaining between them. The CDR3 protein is CASRIRVYSNQPQHF. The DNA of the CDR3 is TGTGCCAGCCGAATAAGGGTTTATAGCAATCAGCCCCAGCATTTT.

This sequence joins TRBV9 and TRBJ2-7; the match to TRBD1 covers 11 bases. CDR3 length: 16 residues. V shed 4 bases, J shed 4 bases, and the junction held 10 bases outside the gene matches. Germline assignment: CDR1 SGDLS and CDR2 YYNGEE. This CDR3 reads CASSPGQGGLMYEQYF. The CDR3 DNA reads TGTGCCAGCAGCCCGGGACAGGGGGGACTGATGTACGAGCAGTACTTC.

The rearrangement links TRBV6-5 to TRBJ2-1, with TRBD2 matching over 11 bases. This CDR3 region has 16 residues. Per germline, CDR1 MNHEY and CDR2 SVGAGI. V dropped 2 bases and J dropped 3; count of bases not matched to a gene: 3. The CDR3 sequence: CASSYQTSGDYNEQFF. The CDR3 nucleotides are TGTGCCAGCAGTTACCAGACTAGCGGGGACTACAATGAGCAGTTCTTC.

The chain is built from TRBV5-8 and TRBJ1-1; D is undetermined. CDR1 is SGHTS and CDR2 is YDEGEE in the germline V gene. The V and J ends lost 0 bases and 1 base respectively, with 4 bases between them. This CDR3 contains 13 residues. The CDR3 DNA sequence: TGTGCCAGCAGCTTGGAAGCGAACACTGAAGCTTTCTTT. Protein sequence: CASSLEANTEAFF.

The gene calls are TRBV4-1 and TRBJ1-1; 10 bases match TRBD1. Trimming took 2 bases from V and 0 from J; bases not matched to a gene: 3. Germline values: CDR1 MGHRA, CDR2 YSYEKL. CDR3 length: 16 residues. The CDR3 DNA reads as TGCGCCAGCAGCCAATCGGGGACAGGGGTGAACACTGAAGCTTTCTTT. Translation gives CASSQSGTGVNTEAFF.

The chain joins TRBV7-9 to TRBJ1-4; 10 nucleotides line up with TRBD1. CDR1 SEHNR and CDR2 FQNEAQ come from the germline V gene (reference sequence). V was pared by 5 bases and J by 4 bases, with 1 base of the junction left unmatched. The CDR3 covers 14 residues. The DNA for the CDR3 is TGTGCCAGCAGCCGGACAGGGGGTAATGAAAAACTGTTTTTT. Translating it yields CASSRTGGNEKLFF.

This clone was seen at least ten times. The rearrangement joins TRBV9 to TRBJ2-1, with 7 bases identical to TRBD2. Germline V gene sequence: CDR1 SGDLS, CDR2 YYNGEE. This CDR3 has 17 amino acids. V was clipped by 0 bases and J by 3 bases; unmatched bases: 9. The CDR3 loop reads CASSVAGGGNNYNEQFF. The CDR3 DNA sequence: TGTGCCAGCAGCGTAGCCGGCGGGGGAAATAACTACAATGAGCAGTTCTTC.

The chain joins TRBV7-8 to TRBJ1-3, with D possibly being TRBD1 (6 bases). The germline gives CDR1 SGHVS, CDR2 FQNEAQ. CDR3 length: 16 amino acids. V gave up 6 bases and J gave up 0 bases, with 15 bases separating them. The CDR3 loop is CASSFPGQRSGNTIYF. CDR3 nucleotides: TGTGCCAGCAGTTTTCCGGGACAACGCTCTGGAAACACCATATATTTT.